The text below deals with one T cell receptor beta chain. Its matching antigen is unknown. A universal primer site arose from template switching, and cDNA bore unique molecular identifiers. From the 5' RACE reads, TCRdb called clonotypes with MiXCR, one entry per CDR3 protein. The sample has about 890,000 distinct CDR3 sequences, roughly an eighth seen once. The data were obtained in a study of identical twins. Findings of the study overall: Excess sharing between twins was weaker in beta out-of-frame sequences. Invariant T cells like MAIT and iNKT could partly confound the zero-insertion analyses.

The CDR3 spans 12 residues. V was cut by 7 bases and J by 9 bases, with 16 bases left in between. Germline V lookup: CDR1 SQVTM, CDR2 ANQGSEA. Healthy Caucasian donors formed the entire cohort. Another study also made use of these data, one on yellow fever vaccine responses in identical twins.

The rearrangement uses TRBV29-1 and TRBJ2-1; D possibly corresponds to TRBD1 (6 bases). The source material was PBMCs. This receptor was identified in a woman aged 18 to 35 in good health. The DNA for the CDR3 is TGCAGCGCCGTAGGGGACACCCCTGAGCAGTTCTTC. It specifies CSAVGDTPEQFF.